This TCR beta chain was profiled in a study of cytomegalovirus exposure and HLA in healthy donors. Findings and limits, study-wide: The sole available immune exposure information was CMV serostatus.

The CDR3 consists of 16 residues. CDR1 is SGHVS, CDR2 FQNEAQ, per germline. V lost 6 bases and J lost 2; bases outside the gene matches: 10. The primer mix had 60 Vbeta and 13 Jbeta primers. Profiled with immunoSEQ multiplex PCR; TCRdb holds only in-frame clones, not every one. The repertoire holds over 150,000 clones, 80% seen once, with around 5.6% in the top ten. To note about this clone: Its specificity is unknown.

The J gene is TRBJ1-3, the V gene TRBV7-8; 7 bases map to TRBD1. The sample consisted of PBMCs. This receptor was obtained from a middle-aged woman in good health and CMV-seropositive. CDR3 nucleotides: TGTGCCAGCAGTAGAGACAGGGTTTTGACTGGAAACACCATATATTTT. Translation: CASSRDRVLTGNTIYF.